The table lists the clone carrying this TCR beta chain with a count of one. Its antigen remains unidentified. Trimming stripped 2 bases from V and 4 bases from J, with 11 bases between. From germline, CDR1 is MNHEY and CDR2 SVGAGI. The CDR3 runs to 15 residues. PCR primers comprised 60 Vbeta and 13 Jbeta primers. Measured with immunoSEQ multiplex PCR; TCRdb has only the in-frame clones, and not every one. The sample has 100,000 to 150,000 clones; more than 80% are singletons. The data derive from a study of cytomegalovirus exposure and HLA in healthy donors. In the study overall: Falling in the Caucasian-associated ancestry cluster were about four fifths of a few hundred genotyped donors.

Study-wide points: When presence/absence was analysed, sequencing depth was taken to be roughly uniform across donors. Upon later analysis, TCR association rates were observed to vary by HLA locus, being highest for DRB1 and lowest for HLA-C. The study recorded over 150 TCR beta chains that were cytomegalovirus-associated.

The J gene is TRBJ2-2, the V gene TRBV6-5, with D perhaps TRBD2 (5 bases). Material: PBMCs. This sequence was found in a man aged 30-40 years in good health and CMV-seropositive. DNA for the CDR3: TGTGCCAGCAGTTACCCGACTACCGGCACCGGGGAGCTGTTTTTT. Amino acid sequence: CASSYPTTGTGELFF.